The 7 T cell receptor beta chains listed next were all sequenced from one sample in a study of T cell responses to AZD1222 COVID-19 vaccine. Sequencing was performed with immunoSEQ multiplex PCR; in TCRdb, only in-frame clones are kept and a portion is missing. The repertoire holds 90,000 to 120,000 clones, about 89% seen once, with less than 8% in the top ten. The material was peripheral blood, obtained on day 0 of AZD1222 vaccination. All receptors derive from an adult in good health.

The chain recombines TRBV9 with TRBJ1-1, with TRBD1 matching 9 bases. Germline trimming cut 3 bases from V and 6 bases from J; bases unmatched to any gene: 12. Germline CDR1 is SGDLS and CDR2 is YYNGEE. This CDR3 comprises 16 residues. This CDR3 is CASSARTGTGRAEAFF. The CDR3, as DNA: TGTGCCAGCAGCGCCCGCACCGGGACAGGGCGGGCTGAAGCTTTCTTT. Looking up the rest from reference TRBV9 and TRBJ1-1 gives the full variable domain: DSGVTQTPKHLITATGQRVTLRCSPRSGDLSVYWYQQSLDQGLQFLIQYYNGEERAKGNILERFSAQQFPDLHSELNLSSLELGDSALYFCASSARTGTGRAEAFFGQGTRLTVV.

This chain connects TRBV3-1 (or the pseudogene TRBV3-2) to TRBJ1-5; possibly TRBD1 for D (5 bases). CDR1 LGHDT and CDR2 YNNKEL come from the germline V gene (reference sequence). CDR3 length equals 13 residues. The germline V and J ends were trimmed by 0 bases and 15 bases, with 15 bases remaining between them. As DNA, the CDR3 is TGTGCCAGCAGCCAAGACGTCTCGGGGCCACGGCATTTT. This codes for CASSQDVSGPRHF.

This chain connects TRBV24-1 to TRBJ2-3, with D perhaps TRBD1 (6 bases). Germline CDR1 KGHDR, CDR2 SFDVKD. V shed 0 bases and J shed 3 bases, with 9 bases lying between them. The CDR3 sequence is 15 residues long. CDR3 sequence (DNA): TGTGCCACCAGTGATTTGGGCAGGGGAACAGATACGCAGTATTTT. Translating it yields CATSDLGRGTDTQYF.

This clone was recorded once. The gene calls are TRBV4-2 and TRBJ1-1; D is undetermined. V lost 1 base and J 1 base, leaving 7 bases between the germline ends. The CDR3 totals 14 residues. The germline CDR1 and CDR2 sequences are LGHNA and YNFKEQ. The CDR3 is CASSQGHQNTEAFF. The CDR3 nucleotides are TGTGCCAGCAGCCAAGGGCACCAGAACACTGAAGCTTTCTTT.

This clone was seen once. The chain recombines TRBV30 with TRBJ1-3; 7 bases align to TRBD1. Germline V gene lookup returns CDR1 GTSNPN and CDR2 SVGIG (reference sequence). The CDR3 spans 15 residues. The V segment lost 0 bases and the J segment 0 bases; nucleotides outside the gene matches: 2. The CDR3 here is CAWSVGTASGNTIYF. CDR3 nucleotide sequence: TGTGCCTGGAGTGTGGGGACAGCCTCTGGAAACACCATATATTTT.

In DNA form, the CDR3 reads TGTGCCACCTGCTGGGACAGAGGTAACAATCAGCCCCAGCATTTT. It is translated as CATCWDRGNNQPQHF. The rearrangement links TRBV15 to TRBJ1-5, with TRBD1 matching over 7 bases. Germline values: CDR1 LNHNV, CDR2 YYDKDF (reference sequence). The CDR3 consists of 15 residues. V was pared by 8 bases and J by 3 bases, with 10 bases of the junction left unmatched.

Here the CDR3 DNA reads TGTGCCAGCAGCTTAGGGCAGGGGGGATCCTATGGCTACACCTTC. This codes for CASSLGQGGSYGYTF. J is TRBJ1-2 and V is TRBV7-2; 7 bases align to TRBD1. This CDR3 is 15 amino acids long. Germline CDR1 and CDR2: SGHTA and FQGNSA. V lost 1 base and J lost 4; bases outside the gene matches: 6.